What follows describes a single TCR beta chain. The data were obtained in a study of CD8 T cells in Susac syndrome. cDNA came from about 0.51 to 1 ug RNA primed by random hexamers. Multiplex immunoSEQ PCR targeted 54 Vbeta and 13 Jbeta TCR beta segments. TCRdb redid the calling of the immunoSEQ multiplex PCR reads with MiXCR, one entry per CDR3 protein. The table includes around 160,000 distinct CDR3 sequences, just over 90% detected once. This CDR3 is built from 12 residues. V was clipped by 3 bases and J by 9 bases, with 11 bases between them. Healthy donors served as age- and sex-matched controls. TEMRA cells were enriched by FACS, and CD4+ and CD8+ T cells were negatively isolated.

The J gene is TRBJ1-1, the V gene TRBV12-3 or TRBV12-4; D may be TRBD1 (5 bases). The TCR originated in a human donor in good health. Sample: CD4+ T cells from PBMCs. The CDR3 is CASSFGTVQAFF. CDR3 DNA: TGTGCCAGCAGTTTCGGGACGGTTCAAGCTTTCTTT.